This is a list of T cell receptor beta chains from one sample in a study of CD8 T cells in acute hepatitis C reinfection. The data were produced by immunoSEQ multiplex PCR, yet TCRdb's version contains in-frame clones alone and is incomplete. The repertoire includes approximately 39,000 clones, around nine tenths of them detected once, and 0.5% sits in the top ten. Sequenced sample: naive CD8+ T cells from PBMCs. These receptors were obtained from a man younger than 40 with chronic hepatitis C. CDR3s include the opening cysteine and the closing phenylalanine or tryptophan. A D gene is named only where the DNA matches it firmly. The size entry is marked missing in some rows and otherwise reads once, few, many or a size class.

d_gene | abundance | j_gene | v_gene | CDR3aa | CDR3nt
TRBD1 | NA | TRBJ1-1 | TRBV4-2 | CASSHLGTGPTEAFF | TGTGCCAGCAGCCACTTAGGGACAGGGCCCACTGAAGCTTTCTTT
NA | NA | TRBJ2-7 | TRBV27 | CASSFSWGYEQYF | TGTGCCAGCAGTTTCTCTTGGGGTTACGAGCAGTACTTC
NA | NA | TRBJ1-2 | TRBV27 | CASSFPAGSFGYTF | TGTGCCAGCAGTTTTCCTGCGGGATCCTTTGGCTACACCTTC
NA | NA | TRBJ1-3 | TRBV6-6 | CASSYQVFSGNTIYF | TGTGCCAGCAGTTACCAGGTTTTCTCTGGAAACACCATATATTTT
NA | NA | TRBJ1-1 | TRBV14 | CASSQWVNTEAFF | TGTGCCAGCAGCCAATGGGTGAACACTGAAGCTTTCTTT
NA | once | TRBJ2-2 | TRBV7-8 | CASSLWVANTGELFF | TGTGCCAGCAGCTTATGGGTCGCGAACACCGGGGAGCTGTTTTTT
TRBD1 | NA | TRBJ2-7 | TRBV4-3 | CASSPGQGVYEQYF | TGCGCCAGCAGTCCGGGACAGGGGGTCTACGAGCAGTACTTC
NA | once | TRBJ2-1 | TRBV27 | CASRTGPYNEQFF | TGTGCCAGCAGGACGGGGCCCTACAATGAGCAGTTCTTC
NA | NA | TRBJ2-7 | TRBV27 | CASSLTRAYEQYF | TGTGCCAGCAGTTTAACCAGAGCCTACGAGCAGTACTTC
TRBD1 | NA | TRBJ1-2 | TRBV10-2 | CASSERDRVDYGYTF | TGCGCCAGCAGTGAGAGGGACAGGGTAGACTATGGCTACACCTTC
NA | NA | TRBJ1-4 | TRBV7-6 | CASSTGGTSEKLFF | TGTGCCAGCAGCACGGGGGGGACGAGTGAAAAACTGTTTTTT
NA | once | TRBJ2-3 | TRBV29-1 | CSVEGSIDPRGTDTQYF | TGCAGCGTTGAAGGAAGTATAGACCCTCGGGGCACAGATACGCAGTATTTT
NA | once | TRBJ2-7 | TRBV7-9 | CASSLGGTEQYF | TGTGCCAGCAGCTTGGGGGGTACCGAGCAGTACTTC
NA | few | TRBJ1-2 | TRBV9 | CASSAPTGTNYGYTF | TGTGCCAGCAGCGCACCAACCGGGACAAACTATGGCTACACCTTC
TRBD1 | NA | TRBJ1-1 | TRBV5-6 | CASSWDREAFF | TGTGCCAGCAGCTGGGACAGGGAAGCTTTCTTT
TRBD1 | NA | TRBJ1-1 | TRBV12-5 | CASGSDRAGTEAFF | TGTGCTAGTGGTTCAGACAGGGCGGGAACTGAAGCTTTCTTT
TRBD2 | NA | TRBJ2-3 | TRBV7-6 | CASSLAGGGATDTQYF | TGTGCCAGCAGCTTAGCCGGCGGGGGGGCCACAGATACGCAGTATTTT
NA | NA | TRBJ1-2 | TRBV15 | CATSMGPMGDYGYTF | TGTGCCACCAGCATGGGGCCAATGGGGGACTATGGCTACACCTTC
NA | NA | TRBJ2-4 | TRBV30 | CAWSSGAKNIQYF | TGTGCCTGGAGTTCAGGGGCCAAAAACATTCAGTACTTC
NA | NA | TRBJ1-2 | TRBV2 | CAQRIYGYTF | TGTGCCCAACGGATATATGGCTACACCTTC
NA | NA | TRBJ1-2 | TRBV19 | CASSIMGKTNYGYTF | TGTGCCAGTAGTATAATGGGGAAAACGAACTATGGCTACACCTTC
NA | NA | TRBJ2-7 | TRBV9 | CASSDAVSNLSYEQYF | TGTGCCAGCAGCGACGCGGTTAGCAACCTCTCCTACGAGCAGTACTTC
NA | NA | TRBJ1-1 | TRBV5-1 | CASGPPGGGTEAFF | TGCGCCAGCGGCCCGCCAGGAGGTGGCACTGAAGCTTTCTTT
TRBD2 | NA | TRBJ2-1 | TRBV7-2 | CASSSLAGPQYNEQFF | TGTGCCAGCAGCTCATTAGCGGGCCCACAATACAATGAGCAGTTCTTC
NA | NA | TRBJ2-5 | TRBV9 | CASSVETSPKETQYF | TGTGCCAGCAGCGTAGAGACGTCCCCAAAAGAGACCCAGTACTTC
NA | NA | TRBJ2-7 | TRBV30 | CAWSPLLYEQYF | TGTGCCTGGAGTCCCCTACTCTACGAGCAGTACTTC
TRBD1 | NA | TRBJ2-7 | TRBV7-9 | CASHGTGAYEQYF | TGTGCCAGCCACGGGACAGGGGCGTACGAGCAGTACTTC
TRBD2 | once | TRBJ2-3 | TRBV9 | CASSDPGGPTDTQYF | TGTGCCAGCAGCGACCCGGGAGGGCCCACAGATACGCAGTATTTT
NA | NA | TRBJ2-3 | TRBV2 | CASSEVLQGTDTQYF | TGTGCCAGCAGTGAGGTCCTACAGGGAACAGATACGCAGTATTTT
NA | NA | TRBJ2-7 | TRBV28 | CASSLREKTYEQYF | TGTGCCAGCAGTTTGAGGGAAAAGACCTACGAGCAGTACTTC
NA | NA | TRBJ1-4 | TRBV5-5 | CASSWEPYYNEKLFF | TGTGCCAGCAGCTGGGAGCCCTACTATAATGAAAAACTGTTTTTT
NA | NA | TRBJ2-1 | TRBV4-3 | CASSQDPGASYNEQFF | TGCGCCAGCAGCCAAGATCCCGGGGCCTCCTACAATGAGCAGTTCTTC
NA | NA | TRBJ2-7 | TRBV7-9 | CASSLGPGISSYEQYF | TGTGCCAGCAGCTTAGGCCCCGGGATCAGTTCCTACGAGCAGTACTTC